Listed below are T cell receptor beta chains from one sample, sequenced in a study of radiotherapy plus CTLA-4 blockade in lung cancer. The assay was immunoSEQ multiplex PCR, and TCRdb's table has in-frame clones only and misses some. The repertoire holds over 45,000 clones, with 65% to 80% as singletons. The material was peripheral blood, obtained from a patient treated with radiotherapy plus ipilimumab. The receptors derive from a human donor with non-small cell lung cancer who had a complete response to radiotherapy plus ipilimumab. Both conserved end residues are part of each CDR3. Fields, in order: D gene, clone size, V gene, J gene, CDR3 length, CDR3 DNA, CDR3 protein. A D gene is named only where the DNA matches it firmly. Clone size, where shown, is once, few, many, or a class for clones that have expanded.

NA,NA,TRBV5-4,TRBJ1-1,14,TGTGCCAGCAGCGGAGGAGGTCTTCGCACTGAAGCTTTCTTT,CASSGGGLRTEAFF
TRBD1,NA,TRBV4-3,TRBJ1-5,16,TGCGCCAGCAGCCAGGATTTAGGACAGGGAGATCAGCCCCAGCATTTT,CASSQDLGQGDQPQHF
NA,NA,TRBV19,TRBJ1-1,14,TGTGCCAGTAGTGTATGGCAGGGGAACACTGAAGCTTTCTTT,CASSVWQGNTEAFF
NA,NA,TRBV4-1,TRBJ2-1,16,TGCGCCAGCAGCCAAGCCGGGACATATGACCACAATGAGCAGTTCTTC,CASSQAGTYDHNEQFF
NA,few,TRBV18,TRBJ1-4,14,TGTGCCAGCTCACCAGGGGGGGCACAGGAAAAACTGTTTTTT,CASSPGGAQEKLFF
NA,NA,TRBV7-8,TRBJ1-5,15,TGTGCCAGCAGCTTTATGGGAGGGTACAATCAGCCCCAGCATTTT,CASSFMGGYNQPQHF
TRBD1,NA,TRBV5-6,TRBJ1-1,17,TGTGCCAGCAGCTTGAGCTACAGGGGGACACGGAGGACTGAAGCTTTCTTT,CASSLSYRGTRRTEAFF
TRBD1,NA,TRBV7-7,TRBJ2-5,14,TGTGCTAGCAGCTCGGGACAGGCGCAAGAGACCCAGTACTTC,CASSSGQAQETQYF
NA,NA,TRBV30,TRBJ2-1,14,TGTGCCTGGAGGGTTAGCGGCCTTTACAATGAGCAGTTCTTC,CAWRVSGLYNEQFF
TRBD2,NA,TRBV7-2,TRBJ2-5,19,TGTGCCAGCAGCTTCAAGGGGACTAGCGGGGGGGCCTACCAAGAGACCCAGTACTTC,CASSFKGTSGGAYQETQYF
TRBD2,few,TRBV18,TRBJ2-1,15,TGTGCCAGCTCACCGGGACTAGCGGGGGACAATGAGCAGTTCTTC,CASSPGLAGDNEQFF
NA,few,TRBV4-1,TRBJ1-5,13,TGCGCCAGCAGCCAACAGGGAAATCAGCCCCAGCATTTT,CASSQQGNQPQHF
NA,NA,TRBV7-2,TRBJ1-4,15,TGTGCCAGCAGCTTAGCCGCGGCAGTTAATGAAAAACTGTTTTTT,CASSLAAAVNEKLFF
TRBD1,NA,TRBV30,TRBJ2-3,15,TGTGCCTGGAGAGAACAGGGGGCTGGGTTGAAGACGCAGTATTTT,CAWREQGAGLKTQYF
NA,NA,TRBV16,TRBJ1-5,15,TGTGCCAGCAGCCAAATGGGCAGGGGCAATCAGCCCCAGCATTTT,CASSQMGRGNQPQHF
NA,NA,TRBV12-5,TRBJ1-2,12,TGTGCTAGTGGTTTGGTCCGGTATGGCTACACCTTC,CASGLVRYGYTF
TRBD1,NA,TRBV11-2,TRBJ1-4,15,TGTGCCAGCAGCTTTCCTAGGGGGACAGCCGAAAAACTGTTTTTT,CASSFPRGTAEKLFF
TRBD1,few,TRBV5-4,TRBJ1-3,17,TGTGCCAGCAGCGTCGGACAGGGCCGGCGCTCGGGAAACACCATATATTTT,CASSVGQGRRSGNTIYF
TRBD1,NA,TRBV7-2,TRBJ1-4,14,TGTGCCAGCAGTTCGGACAGGGGGGGAGAAAAACTGTTTTTT,CASSSDRGGEKLFF
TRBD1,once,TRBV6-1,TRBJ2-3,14,TGTGCCAGCCAAGAGGGGGCTAGGACAGATACGCAGTATTTT,CASQEGARTDTQYF
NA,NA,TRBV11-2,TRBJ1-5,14,TGTGCCAGCAGCCAGGCGGGGGGTGGTCAGCCCCAGCATTTT,CASSQAGGGQPQHF
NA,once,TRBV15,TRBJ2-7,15,TGTGCCACCAGCAGAGATCGAGGACAAAGCTACGAGCAGTACTTC,CATSRDRGQSYEQYF
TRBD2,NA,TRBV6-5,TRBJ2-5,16,TGTGCCAGCAGTTACTCGATAAGTGCGGGAGCCGAGACCCAGTACTTC,CASSYSISAGAETQYF
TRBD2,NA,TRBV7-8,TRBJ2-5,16,TGTGCCAGCAGCCTAGGAGCTAGCGGGGGCGCAGAGACCCAGTACTTC,CASSLGASGGAETQYF
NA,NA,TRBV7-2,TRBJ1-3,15,TGTGCCAGCAGCTCCCGGGTTACTTTTGGAAACACCATATATTTT,CASSSRVTFGNTIYF
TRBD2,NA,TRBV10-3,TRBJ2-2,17,TGTGCCATCAGTCTCGGGTTAGCGGGGACGAACACCGGGGAGCTGTTTTTT,CAISLGLAGTNTGELFF
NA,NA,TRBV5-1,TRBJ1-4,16,TGCGCCAGCAGCTTGGACAGTGGGGCTACTAATGAAAAACTGTTTTTT,CASSLDSGATNEKLFF
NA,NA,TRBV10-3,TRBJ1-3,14,TGTGCCATCAGTGAGTACCAGGCTGGAAACACCATATATTTT,CAISEYQAGNTIYF
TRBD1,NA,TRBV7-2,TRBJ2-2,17,TGTGCCAGCAGCTCACCGCAGGGACAGGGGATCACCGGGGAGCTGTTTTTT,CASSSPQGQGITGELFF
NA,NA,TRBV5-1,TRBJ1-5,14,TGCGCCAGCAGCTTGGTGGGGGGAAATCAGCCCCAGCATTTT,CASSLVGGNQPQHF
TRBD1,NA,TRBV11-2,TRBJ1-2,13,TGTGCCAGCAGACAATGGACAGGTCTTGGCTACACCTTC,CASRQWTGLGYTF
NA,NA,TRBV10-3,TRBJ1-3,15,TGTGCCATCAGTGAGTCCGGAGGGGATGGAAACACCATATATTTT,CAISESGGDGNTIYF
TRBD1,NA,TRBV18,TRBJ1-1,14,TGTGCCAGCTCACCAGGACAGGAGGGGACTGAAGCTTTCTTT,CASSPGQEGTEAFF
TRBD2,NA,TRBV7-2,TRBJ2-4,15,TGTGCCAGCAGCCAGGGTGGGGGGGAACAAAGCATTCAGTACTTC,CASSQGGGEQSIQYF
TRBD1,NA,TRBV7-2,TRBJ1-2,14,TGTGCCAGCAGCTTCGACAGGGGCGCTAATGGCTACACCTTC,CASSFDRGANGYTF
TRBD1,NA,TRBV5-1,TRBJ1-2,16,TGCGCCAGCAGCTTGGCCGGGACAGAAATTTTATATGGCTACACCTTC,CASSLAGTEILYGYTF
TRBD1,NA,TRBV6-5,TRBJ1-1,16,TGTGCCAGCAGTTACTCGACCCCGGGACAGAATTCTGAAGCTTTCTTT,CASSYSTPGQNSEAFF
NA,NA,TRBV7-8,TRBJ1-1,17,TGTGCCAGCAGCTCTATCGGGGGACGTGATGCAAGGACTGAAGCTTTCTTT,CASSSIGGRDARTEAFF
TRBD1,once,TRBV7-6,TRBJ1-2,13,TGTGCCAGCAGCTACAGGACAGGTCAAGGCTACACCTTC,CASSYRTGQGYTF
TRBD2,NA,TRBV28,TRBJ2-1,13,TGTGCCAGCTCAAACGCGGGAGGCAATGAGCAGTTCTTC,CASSNAGGNEQFF
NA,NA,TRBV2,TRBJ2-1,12,TGTGCCAGCAACGACGGGTACAATGAGCAGTTCTTC,CASNDGYNEQFF
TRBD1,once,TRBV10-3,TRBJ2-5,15,TGTGCCATCAGAGGGACAGGGACTTTTGGGGAGACCCAGTACTTC,CAIRGTGTFGETQYF
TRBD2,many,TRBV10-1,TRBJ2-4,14,TGCGCCAGCAGTGATAGCGGGAGCAAAAACATTCAGTACTTC,CASSDSGSKNIQYF
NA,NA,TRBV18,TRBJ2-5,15,TGTGCCAGCTCACCAGATCCAGGGCCACAAGAGACCCAGTACTTC,CASSPDPGPQETQYF
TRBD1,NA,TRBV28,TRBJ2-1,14,TGTGCCAGCAGTACAAACAGGGGGCCAGGTGAGCAGTTCTTC,CASSTNRGPGEQFF
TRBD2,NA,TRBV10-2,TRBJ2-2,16,TGCGCCAGCAGTGAGTCCATCCAGCGGGGTTTCGGGGAGCTGTTTTTT,CASSESIQRGFGELFF
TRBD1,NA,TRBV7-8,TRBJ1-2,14,TGTGCCAGCAGTAACAGGGGGCGTTCCTATGGCTACACCTTC,CASSNRGRSYGYTF
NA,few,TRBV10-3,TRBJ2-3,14,TGTGCCATCAGTGAGATGCTAGGCACAGATACGCAGTATTTT,CAISEMLGTDTQYF
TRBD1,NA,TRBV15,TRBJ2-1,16,TGTGCCACCAGCAGAGCCCGGGACAGGGGATACAATGAGCAGTTCTTC,CATSRARDRGYNEQFF
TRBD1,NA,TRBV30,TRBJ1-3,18,TGTGCCTGGAAAGGGACAGGTGGTAATAAGGCAGCTGGAAACACCATATATTTT,CAWKGTGGNKAAGNTIYF
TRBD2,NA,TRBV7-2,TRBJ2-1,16,TGTGCCAGCAGCTCGGGACTAGCGGGAGGGCCCGATGAGCAGTTCTTC,CASSSGLAGGPDEQFF
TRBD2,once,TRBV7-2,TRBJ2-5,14,TGTGCCAGCGGTAGCGGGGGGTCTCAAGAGACCCAGTACTTC,CASGSGGSQETQYF
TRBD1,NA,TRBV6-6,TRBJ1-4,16,TGTGCCAGCAGTTACTCGACAGGGGGCGCTGATGAAAAACTGTTTTTT,CASSYSTGGADEKLFF
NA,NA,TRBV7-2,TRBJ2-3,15,TGTGCCAGCAGCGAAATTACGGGGGGCACAGATACGCAGTATTTT,CASSEITGGTDTQYF
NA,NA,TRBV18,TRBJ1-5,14,TGTGCCAGCTCTGTGGGGGGAAGCAATCAGCCCCAGCATTTT,CASSVGGSNQPQHF
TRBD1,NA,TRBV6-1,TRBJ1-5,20,TGTGCCAGCAGTGAAGCGCTTCCTGGACAGGTACGCCTAGGCAATCAGCCCCAGCATTTT,CASSEALPGQVRLGNQPQHF
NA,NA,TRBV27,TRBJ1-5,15,TGTGCCAGCAGCACCACAGGGAGAAGCAATCAGCCCCAGCATTTT,CASSTTGRSNQPQHF